This is a list of T cell receptor beta chains from one sample in a study of identical twins. From the 5' RACE reads, TCRdb called clonotypes with MiXCR, one entry per CDR3 protein. The data contain roughly 350,000 distinct CDR3 sequences, roughly an eighth of them singletons. The data were also submitted as part of a second study, on yellow fever vaccine responses in identical twins.

Specimen: CD8+ T cells sorted from blood. These receptor sequences come from a woman aged 18-30 years in good health. Each CDR3 is given with its conserved first and last residue. D genes are given only for firm matches. Size values are once, few and many counts, or a class for expanded clones, and some rows have none.

D gene,J gene,clone size,V gene,CDR3 protein,CDR3 DNA
.,TRBJ2-2,few,TRBV5-1,CASSLAHANTGELFF,TGCGCCAGCAGCTTGGCCCACGCGAACACCGGGGAGCTGTTTTTT
TRBD2,TRBJ2-7,.,TRBV28,CASRRKSGSPYEQYF,TGTGCCAGCAGACGGAAGAGCGGGAGCCCCTACGAGCAGTACTTC
.,TRBJ2-1,.,TRBV5-1,CASSSPIGEQFF,TGCGCCAGCAGCTCGCCCATCGGGGAGCAGTTCTTC
TRBD2,TRBJ2-4,.,TRBV3-1,CASSHLTSGRAGNIQYF,TGTGCCAGCAGCCATCTGACTAGCGGGAGGGCCGGGAACATTCAGTACTTC
.,TRBJ2-1,few,TRBV5-8,CASRMTVNEQFF,TGTGCCAGCAGGATGACAGTCAATGAGCAGTTCTTC
.,TRBJ1-1,few,TRBV20-1,CSARGDGAFF,TGCAGTGCTAGAGGGGACGGAGCTTTCTTT
.,TRBJ2-5,many,TRBV27,CASSLGDPRWETQYF,TGTGCCAGCAGTTTGGGGGACCCAAGGTGGGAGACCCAGTACTTC
TRBD2,TRBJ2-3,.,TRBV7-6,CASSSFSGGTDTQYF,TGTGCCAGCAGCTCCTTTAGCGGGGGCACAGATACGCAGTATTTT
TRBD2,TRBJ2-5,.,TRBV4-2,CASSQDVASGTRETQYF,TGTGCCAGCAGCCAAGATGTGGCTAGCGGGACGCGAGAGACCCAGTACTTC
.,TRBJ2-1,many,TRBV5-5,CASSSAWEQFF,TGTGCCAGCAGCTCAGCATGGGAGCAGTTCTTC
TRBD1,TRBJ2-3,many,TRBV20-1,CSARYRQGDTQYF,TGCAGTGCTAGGTATCGACAGGGAGATACGCAGTATTTT
TRBD2,TRBJ2-1,many,TRBV29-1,CSVTGLAGAISYNEQFF,TGCAGCGTTACAGGACTAGCGGGAGCCATCTCCTACAATGAGCAGTTCTTC
TRBD2,TRBJ2-1,many,TRBV7-9,CASRRSGRAVNEQFF,TGTGCCAGCAGACGTAGCGGGAGGGCCGTCAATGAGCAGTTCTTC
TRBD2,TRBJ2-7,many,TRBV3-1,CASSPGTSGGYEQYF,TGCGCCAGCAGCCCGGGGACTAGCGGGGGCTACGAGCAGTACTTC
.,TRBJ2-3,few,TRBV6-5,CASSYGGVYTDTQYF,TGTGCCAGCAGTTACGGAGGCGTGTACACAGATACGCAGTATTTT
.,TRBJ2-4,few,TRBV11-2,CASSQEGFYMSKNIQYF,TGTGCCAGCAGCCAAGAAGGATTCTACATGTCCAAAAACATTCAGTACTTC
TRBD2,TRBJ2-1,.,TRBV10-3,CAISEAGSAYNEQFF,TGTGCCATCAGTGAAGCGGGGTCCGCTTACAATGAGCAGTTCTTC
.,TRBJ2-5,many,TRBV29-1,CSDGLLGRAQYF,TGCAGCGATGGACTCCTCGGTAGGGCCCAGTACTTC
.,TRBJ2-1,.,TRBV13,CASSPPDTSSYNEQFF,TGTGCCAGCAGCCCCCCTGACACCAGCTCCTACAATGAGCAGTTCTTC
TRBD2,TRBJ2-3,.,TRBV6-1,CASRIAGADTQYF,TGTGCCAGCAGAATTGCGGGAGCAGATACGCAGTATTTT
TRBD1,TRBJ2-1,many,TRBV20-1,CSAYNPQGAFPYNEQFF,TGCAGTGCTTACAACCCACAGGGGGCATTCCCCTACAATGAGCAGTTCTTC
.,TRBJ1-3,many,TRBV6-1,CASLGGTSGNTIYF,TGTGCCAGTTTGGGGGGAACCTCTGGAAACACCATATATTTT
.,TRBJ2-3,few,TRBV20-1,CSTDTDTQYF,TGCAGTACAGACACAGATACGCAGTATTTT
TRBD2,TRBJ2-1,many,TRBV29-1,CSVGGGTLNEQFF,TGCAGCGTTGGCGGGGGAACTCTAAATGAGCAGTTCTTC
.,TRBJ2-5,.,TRBV20-1,CSATEALQETQYF,TGCAGTGCTACCGAGGCCCTCCAAGAGACCCAGTACTTC
.,TRBJ2-1,many,TRBV12-3/TRBV12-4,CASSRGGGPYNEQFF,TGTGCCAGCAGCAGGGGAGGGGGACCCTACAATGAGCAGTTCTTC
TRBD2,TRBJ2-1,.,TRBV20-1,CSASGAGGPDEQFF,TGCAGTGCTAGTGGAGCGGGAGGGCCCGATGAGCAGTTCTTC
.,TRBJ1-1,.,TRBV29-1,CSVAGTNTEAFF,TGCAGCGTTGCAGGGACGAACACTGAAGCTTTCTTT
TRBD1,TRBJ2-2,few,TRBV4-1,CASSQERTGNTGELFF,TGCGCCAGCAGCCAAGAAAGGACAGGGAACACCGGGGAGCTGTTTTTT
TRBD1,TRBJ2-3,many,TRBV12-3/TRBV12-4,CASTLQGLTDTQYF,TGTGCCAGCACTCTACAGGGGTTAACAGATACGCAGTATTTT
TRBD1,TRBJ1-1,many,TRBV9,CASSAGQAHTEAFF,TGTGCCAGCAGCGCAGGACAGGCCCACACTGAAGCTTTCTTT
.,TRBJ1-2,.,TRBV20-1,CSARQPGLRDSNYGYTF,TGCAGTGCTAGACAACCAGGGCTACGGGATTCTAACTATGGCTACACCTTC
TRBD2,TRBJ2-5,many,TRBV9,CASSPGLARQETQYF,TGTGCCAGCAGCCCAGGACTAGCGAGACAAGAGACCCAGTACTTC
.,TRBJ2-7,few,TRBV7-6,CASSATSQNSYEQYF,TGTGCCAGCAGCGCCACCTCCCAGAATTCCTACGAGCAGTACTTC
TRBD1,TRBJ2-1,few,TRBV12-3/TRBV12-4,CASTATGGQNEQFF,TGTGCCAGCACTGCAACAGGGGGGCAAAATGAGCAGTTCTTC
.,TRBJ1-5,few,TRBV29-1,CSVDAGVGQPQHF,TGCAGCGTTGATGCGGGTGTGGGTCAGCCCCAGCATTTT
TRBD1,TRBJ2-1,.,TRBV11-2,CASSLIGWAGGAYNEQFF,TGTGCCAGCAGCTTGATCGGTTGGGCAGGGGGAGCGTACAATGAGCAGTTCTTC
.,TRBJ2-1,.,TRBV7-8,CASSLSGVNEQFF,TGTGCCAGCAGCTTATCAGGGGTCAATGAGCAGTTCTTC
.,TRBJ2-5,.,TRBV7-9,CASSPPRTENQETQYF,TGTGCCAGCAGCCCCCCTCGGACGGAGAACCAAGAGACCCAGTACTTC
.,TRBJ2-1,few,TRBV2,CASLGSNEQFF,TGTGCCAGCCTGGGGAGCAATGAGCAGTTCTTC
.,TRBJ1-1,many,TRBV5-1,CASSGYTEAFF,TGCGCCAGCAGCGGCTACACTGAAGCTTTCTTT
.,TRBJ2-3,.,TRBV4-1,CASSQTQTGTSFRGTDTQYF,TGCGCCAGCAGCCAAACCCAAACCGGGACCTCGTTCCGTGGCACAGATACGCAGTATTTT
TRBD2,TRBJ2-1,many,TRBV11-2,CASSLDLVAGGLASYNEQFF,TGTGCCAGCAGCTTAGATCTGGTAGCGGGAGGGCTGGCCTCCTACAATGAGCAGTTCTTC
TRBD1,TRBJ2-5,few,TRBV6-5,CASSYFRDRGQETQYF,TGTGCCAGCAGTTACTTCCGGGACAGGGGCCAAGAGACCCAGTACTTC
TRBD2,TRBJ2-5,few,TRBV4-1,CASSQVGSGGPRETQYF,TGCGCCAGCAGCCAAGTGGGGAGCGGGGGGCCACGGGAGACCCAGTACTTC
.,TRBJ2-2,many,TRBV2,CASSPLGGESFRELFF,TGTGCCAGCAGCCCCCTGGGGGGAGAGTCGTTCCGGGAGCTGTTTTTT
TRBD1,TRBJ2-1,few,TRBV6-2/TRBV6-3,CASSSLFSTGVDNEQFF,TGTGCCAGCAGTTCCCTATTCTCGACAGGGGTTGATAATGAGCAGTTCTTC
TRBD2,TRBJ2-2,.,TRBV7-9,CASSPGGYTRELFF,TGTGCCAGCAGCCCCGGGGGGTACACCAGGGAGCTGTTTTTT
TRBD2,TRBJ2-2,few,TRBV20-1,CSASGRDYSTGELFF,TGCAGTGCTAGTGGCCGGGACTACTCAACCGGGGAGCTGTTTTTT
.,TRBJ1-1,.,TRBV4-2,CASSQEGLDSEAFF,TGTGCCAGCAGCCAAGAAGGGCTCGACAGTGAAGCTTTCTTT
TRBD2,TRBJ2-1,few,TRBV2,CASSEYLLAGGYEQFF,TGTGCCAGCAGTGAATATTTATTAGCGGGAGGCTATGAGCAGTTCTTC
TRBD1,TRBJ1-1,.,TRBV29-1,CSVGAGGTDTEAFF,TGCAGCGTTGGGGCAGGGGGGACAGACACTGAAGCTTTCTTT
TRBD1,TRBJ1-2,.,TRBV20-1,CSAGGTGANYGYTF,TGCAGTGCAGGTGGGACAGGGGCAAACTATGGCTACACCTTC
TRBD1,TRBJ2-5,.,TRBV20-1,CSASLPGQGGGETQYF,TGCAGTGCTAGTTTACCGGGACAGGGAGGCGGAGAGACCCAGTACTTC
TRBD1,TRBJ2-7,.,TRBV20-1,CSAREKGQGYEQYF,TGCAGTGCTAGAGAAAAGGGACAGGGCTACGAGCAGTACTTC
TRBD1,TRBJ1-5,.,TRBV5-4,CASSLGTGGKDQPQHF,TGTGCCAGCAGCTTGGGGACAGGGGGCAAAGATCAGCCCCAGCATTTT
TRBD2,TRBJ2-3,many,TRBV7-3,CASSLGTSGADTQYF,TGTGCCAGCAGCTTAGGGACTAGCGGAGCAGATACGCAGTATTTT